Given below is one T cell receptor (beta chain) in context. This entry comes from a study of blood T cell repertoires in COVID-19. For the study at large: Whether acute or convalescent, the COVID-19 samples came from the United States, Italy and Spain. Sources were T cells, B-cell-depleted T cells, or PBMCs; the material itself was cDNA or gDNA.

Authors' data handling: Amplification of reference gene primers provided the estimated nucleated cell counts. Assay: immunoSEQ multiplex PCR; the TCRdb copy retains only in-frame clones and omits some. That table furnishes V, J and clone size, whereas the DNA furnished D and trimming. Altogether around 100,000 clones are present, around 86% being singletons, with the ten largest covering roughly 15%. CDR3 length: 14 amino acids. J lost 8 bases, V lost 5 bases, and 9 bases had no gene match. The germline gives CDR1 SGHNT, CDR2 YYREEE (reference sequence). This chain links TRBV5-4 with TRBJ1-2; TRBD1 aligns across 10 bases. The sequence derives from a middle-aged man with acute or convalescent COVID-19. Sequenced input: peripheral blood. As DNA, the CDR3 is TGTGCCAGCAGTCGATGGGGACAGGGGCGGGGCTACACCTTC. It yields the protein CASSRWGQGRGYTF.